The 5 T cell receptor beta chains reported below all come from one sample, sequenced in a study of shared clonotypes between healthy human individuals. Generated by immunoSEQ multiplex PCR, the TCRdb table keeps only in-frame clones and is missing some. The sample records 470,000 or so clones, over 70% being singletons. The material sequenced was PBMCs. Receptors originate from a woman aged 40-49 years in good health. Some clones in this sample may be carry-over from other donors' samples.

As regards this clone: A single base separates this from a much larger clone, so it may be a read error. The chain couples TRBV7-9 to TRBJ1-2; D call uncertain. V lost 1 base, J lost 2 bases, and 5 bases lay in between. Germline values: CDR1 SEHNR, CDR2 FQNEAQ (reference sequence). The CDR3 sequence is 13 residues long. This CDR3 is CASSLEANYGYTF. DNA for the CDR3: TGTGCCAGCAGCTTAGAGGCAAACTATGGCTACACCTTC. Using reference TRBV7-9 and TRBJ1-2 for the parts outside the CDR3, the full variable domain is DTGVSQNPRHKITKRGQNVTFRCDPISEHNRLYWYRQTLGQGPEFLTYFQNEAQLEKSRLLSDRFSAERPKGSFSTLEIQRTEQGDSAMYLCASSLEANYGYTFGSGTRLTVV.

This clone was observed many times. This chain uses TRBV6-1 with TRBJ2-1; 7 bases are shared with TRBD1. Germline CDR1 and CDR2: MNHNS and SASEGT. With 6 bases clipped from V and 9 bases from J, the junction kept 14 bases outside the gene matches. CDR3 length: 15 residues. The CDR3 spells CASSLLGQPHGEQFF. CDR3 DNA: TGTGCCAGCAGCCTTCTGGGACAGCCCCACGGTGAGCAGTTCTTC.

The chain combines TRBV19 with TRBJ1-2; D not certain. The ends were cut back, 3 bases at V and 0 bases at J, with 20 bases in the middle. CDR1 is LNHDA and CDR2 is SQIVND in the germline V gene (reference sequence). The CDR3 consists of 18 residues. The CDR3 nucleotides read TGTGCCAGTAGTATGACATTCCGGGGATTGGAAGCTAACTATGGCTACACCTTC. Its translation is CASSMTFRGLEANYGYTF.

Worth noting for this clone: This clone may be a read error of a much larger clone one base away. The chain carries TRBV10-3 and TRBJ2-3; 8 nucleotides align to TRBD2. CDR1 ENHRY and CDR2 SYGVKD come from the germline V gene. V shed 10 bases and J 4 bases; nucleotides not matched to a gene: 7. The CDR3 covers 13 residues. This chain's CDR3 is CASNSGEADTQYF. DNA of the CDR3: TGTGCCAGCAATAGCGGGGAGGCAGATACGCAGTATTTT.

This chain connects TRBV4-2 to TRBJ2-2, with unresolved D. Trimming took off 0 bases at V and 6 bases at J, with 11 bases between the two ends. The CDR3 covers 15 residues. Germline CDR1 is LGHNA and CDR2 is YNFKEQ. CDR3 sequence reads: CASSQDLGQSGELFF. Here the CDR3 DNA reads TGTGCCAGCAGCCAAGATCTAGGGCAGTCCGGGGAGCTGTTTTTT.